A single sample is the source of the 15 T cell receptor beta chains below, sequenced in a study of technical replicates of blood from several donors. Some clones are missing from TCRdb's copy, which holds only in-frame ones; the method was immunoSEQ multiplex PCR. The sample holds 50,000 or so clones, 92% seen once. Sequenced sample: PBMCs. These receptors originate from a human donor in good health. Some clones in this sample may be carry-over from other donors' samples.

The gene calls are TRBV6-5 and TRBJ1-4; 7 nucleotides agree with TRBD1. The trim removed 0 bases at V and 8 bases at J, leaving 6 bases unmatched. Germline-derived CDR1 and CDR2 are MNHEY and SVGAGI. The CDR3 length is 15 residues. The CDR3 DNA is TGTGCCAGCAGTTACTCGACAGGGTATGGCGAAAAACTGTTTTTT. This encodes CASSYSTGYGEKLFF.

The chain joins TRBV7-6 to TRBJ2-1; D perhaps matches TRBD2 (6 bases). V was pared by 3 bases and J by 8 bases, with 11 bases between. The length of the CDR3 is 13 residues. The germline V gene encodes CDR1 SGHVS and CDR2 FNYEAQ. CDR3 bases: TGTGCCAGCAGCTTTACTAGCTCTGATGAGCAGTTCTTC. Its translation is CASSFTSSDEQFF.

The chain is built from TRBV5-1 and TRBJ2-3; the D gene is possibly TRBD1 (6 bases). Germline CDR1 is SGHRS and CDR2 is YFSETQ. The V end lost 4 bases, the J end lost 6 bases, and 9 bases lay between the germline ends. The CDR3 spans 12 residues. The CDR3 spells CASSTQGDTQYF. In nucleotides, the CDR3 is TGCGCCAGCAGCACCCAGGGGGATACGCAGTATTTT.

This chain links TRBV12-5 with TRBJ2-1; the D is unclear. Germline-derived CDR1 and CDR2 are LGHNT and FRNRAP. The CDR3 length is 13 residues. The V end was cut by 2 bases, the J end by 3 bases, with 5 bases between. CDR3 sequence: CASGLSGYNEQFF. The DNA of the CDR3 is TGTGCTAGTGGTTTGTCGGGCTACAATGAGCAGTTCTTC.

By share of the sample, this clone is medium-sized. The rearrangement uses TRBV29-1 and TRBJ2-7, with 8 bases identical to TRBD1. Germline V gives CDR1 SQVTM, CDR2 ANQGSEA. V shed 7 bases, J shed 1 base, and the junction held 9 bases outside the gene matches. The CDR3 sequence is 14 residues long. Here the CDR3 DNA reads TGCAGCGCCATGCCAGGGGGCTCTTCCTACGAGCAGTACTTC. This codes for CSAMPGGSSYEQYF.

The chain has TRBV5-1 and TRBJ2-3, with 13 bases that match TRBD2. CDR3 length: 18 residues. Germline-derived CDR1 and CDR2 are SGHRS and YFSETQ. V lost 4 bases and J lost 2; bases outside the gene matches: 10. In DNA, the CDR3 is TGCGCCAGCAGCGTGGCCGGGACTAGCGGGATACTCACAGATACGCAGTATTTT. This sequence encodes CASSVAGTSGILTDTQYF.

The chain recombines TRBV4-1 with TRBJ2-3; the match to TRBD2 covers 8 bases. Germline V gene data show CDR1 as MGHRA and CDR2 as YSYEKL. CDR3 length equals 15 residues. V was pared by 4 bases and J by 2 bases, with 5 bases of the junction left unmatched. The CDR3 coding sequence is TGCGCCAGCAGCCGGATAGCGGGGATCACAGATACGCAGTATTTT. It is translated as CASSRIAGITDTQYF.

The rearrangement links TRBV29-1 to TRBJ1-3, with unresolved D. V lost 0 bases, J lost 7 bases, and 7 bases lay in between. The germline V gene encodes CDR1 SQVTM and CDR2 ANQGSEA. The CDR3 extends over 12 amino acids. CDR3 nucleotides: TGCAGCGTTGAAGATGGCGGGAACACCATATATTTT. Protein: CSVEDGGNTIYF. The variable domain in full, with the rest retrieved from reference TRBV29-1 and TRBJ1-3, is SAVISQKPSRDICQRGTSLTIQCQVDSQVTMMFWYRQQPGQSLTLIATANQGSEATYESGFVIDKFPISRPNLTFSTLTVSNMSPEDSSIYLCSVEDGGNTIYFGEGSWLTVV.

The J gene is TRBJ2-6, the V gene TRBV19, with 11 bases matching TRBD1. Germline V CDR1 and CDR2: LNHDA, SQIVND (reference sequence). The CDR3 totals 15 residues. In DNA form, the CDR3 reads TGTGCTACGCGGACAGGGGGCACAGGGGCCAACGTCCTGACTTTC. It specifies CATRTGGTGANVLTF. The variable domain in full, completed from reference TRBV19 and TRBJ2-6, reads DGGITQSPKYLFRKEGQNVTLSCEQNLNHDAMYWYRQDPGQGLRLIYYSQIVNDFQKGDIAEGYSVSREKKESFPLTVTSAQKNPTAFYLCATRTGGTGANVLTFGAGSRLTVL.

The V gene is TRBV6-5, the J gene TRBJ2-7; weak D call: TRBD2 (5 bases). CDR3 length equals 14 residues. V lost 4 bases, J lost 4 bases, and 14 bases lay in between. CDR1 and CDR2 from the germline V gene are MNHEY and SVGAGI. The CDR3 is CASSLERKTYEQYF. Here the CDR3 DNA reads TGTGCCAGCAGTTTAGAGCGGAAGACATACGAGCAGTACTTC.

The J gene is TRBJ2-4, the V gene TRBV4-3; the match to TRBD2 covers 8 bases. The germline V gene has CDR1 LGHNA and CDR2 YSLEER. The CDR3 is 17 residues long. V was clipped by 2 bases and J by 2 bases; unmatched bases: 8. The CDR3 sequence: CASSQIAGGQTKNIQYF. The CDR3 nucleotides read TGCGCCAGCAGCCAAATCGCGGGGGGCCAAACCAAAAACATTCAGTACTTC.

This chain joins TRBV7-2 and TRBJ2-3; 7 bases map to TRBD1. The CDR3 covers 16 residues. The trim removed 3 bases at V and 9 bases at J, leaving 15 bases unmatched. Germline lookup yields CDR1 SGHTA and CDR2 FQGNSA. DNA of the CDR3: TGTGCCAGCAGCTTCGGGGTCGGATCATCCAGGGGGACGCAGTATTTT. Its translation: CASSFGVGSSRGTQYF.

The chain uses TRBV5-6 and TRBJ1-3; 10 bases align to TRBD1. CDR3 size: 16 residues. J gave up 4 bases and V 4 bases, and 8 bases lay outside the gene matches. Germline V gives CDR1 SGHDT, CDR2 YYEEEE. The CDR3 reads CASSTQTGGFGNTIYF. CDR3 DNA sequence: TGTGCCAGCAGCACCCAGACAGGGGGCTTCGGAAACACCATATATTTT. Full variable domain (remainder filled in from reference TRBV5-6 and TRBJ1-3): DAGVTQSPTHLIKTRGQQVTLRCSPKSGHDTVSWYQQALGQGPQFIFQYYEEEERQRGNFPDRFSGHQFPNYSSELNVNALLLGDSALYLCASSTQTGGFGNTIYFGEGSWLTVV.

The chain carries TRBV5-1 and TRBJ2-7; 9 bases are shared with TRBD1. The CDR3 consists of 13 residues. V shed 4 bases and J 5 bases; nucleotides not matched to a gene: 4. Per germline, CDR1 SGHRS and CDR2 YFSETQ. CDR3 residues: CASSRGQGDEQYF. DNA of the CDR3: TGCGCCAGCAGCAGGGGACAGGGTGACGAGCAGTACTTC.

This chain connects TRBV15 to TRBJ2-5, with 8 bases lining up with TRBD2. The CDR3 loop spans 13 amino acids. V lost 8 bases, J lost 2 bases, and 4 bases stayed unmatched. Per germline, CDR1 LNHNV and CDR2 YYDKDF (reference sequence). The CDR3 protein is CATHSGGQETQYF. For the CDR3, the DNA is TGTGCCACCCACTCGGGGGGGCAAGAGACCCAGTACTTC.